A selection of T cell receptor beta chains follows, all from one sample in a study of cytomegalovirus exposure and HLA in healthy donors. The protocol was immunoSEQ multiplex PCR, while the TCRdb copy is restricted to in-frame clones and leaves out a portion. The sample holds some 200,000 clones; roughly 74% are singletons and the top ten take roughly 2.7%. The sample comprised PBMCs. The receptors were sampled from a female donor in good health and CMV-seronegative. The CDR3 runs from the conserved cysteine through the conserved F or W. The order of the fields is D gene, V gene, J gene, clone size, CDR3 protein, CDR3 DNA. The D gene is left open where the match is weak. Size values are once, few and many counts, or a class for expanded clones, and some rows have none.

>TRBD1|TRBV6-6|TRBJ1-5|.
CASDRGRGGGQPQHF
TGTGCCAGCGACAGGGGACGGGGCGGGGGCCAGCCCCAGCATTTT
>.|TRBV7-3|TRBJ2-2|.
CASSLRGGQNTGELFF
TGTGCCAGCAGCTTAAGAGGGGGACAGAACACCGGGGAGCTGTTTTTT
>TRBD1|TRBV9|TRBJ2-3|.
CASSVAPPGQGTDTQYF
TGTGCCAGCAGCGTAGCCCCCCCGGGACAGGGGACAGATACGCAGTATTTT
>.|TRBV12-2|TRBJ1-4|.
CASRLVDKRRSNEKLFF
TGTGCAAGTCGCTTAGTCGACAAGAGAAGGTCTAATGAAAAACTGTTTTTT
>TRBD1|TRBV28|TRBJ2-7|.
CASSSGQPYEQYF
TGTGCCAGCAGTTCGGGACAGCCCTACGAGCAGTACTTC
>.|TRBV6-5|TRBJ2-5|once
CASKNTRANQETQYF
TGTGCCAGCAAAAATACGAGGGCTAATCAAGAGACCCAGTACTTC
>TRBD1|TRBV5-1|TRBJ2-7|.
CASRGTGISYEQYF
TGCGCCAGCAGAGGGACAGGGATATCCTACGAGCAGTACTTC
>.|TRBV2|TRBJ2-7|once
CASSELLEQYF
TGTGCCAGCAGTGAACTACTCGAGCAGTACTTC
>.|TRBV7-9|TRBJ1-2|once
CSSSVLRDKANYGYTF
TGTTCCAGCAGTGTACTCAGGGACAAAGCTAACTATGGCTACACCTTC
>.|TRBV30|TRBJ2-5|.
CAWMAGGLSETQYF
TGTGCCTGGATGGCGGGCGGCCTCTCGGAGACCCAGTACTTC
>.|TRBV13|TRBJ1-1|.
CASSLRAMNTEAFF
TGTGCCAGCAGCTTGAGGGCAATGAACACTGAAGCTTTCTTT
>TRBD1|TRBV7-2|TRBJ2-7|.
CASSMTGSYEQYF
TGTGCCAGCAGTATGACAGGGTCCTACGAGCAGTACTTC
>TRBD2|TRBV19|TRBJ2-7|.
CASSILAGDYEQYF
TGTGCCAGTAGTATATTGGCGGGAGACTACGAGCAGTACTTC
>.|TRBV5-5|TRBJ2-1|once
CASGETRGFF
TGTGCCAGCGGCGAGACTAGGGGGTTCTTC
>.|TRBV6-1|TRBJ1-2|.
CASASSQGNYGYTF
TGTGCCAGTGCTTCTTCGCAGGGAAACTATGGCTACACCTTC
>TRBD2|TRBV7-9|TRBJ2-3|.
CASSPRSGGGRTDTQYF
TGTGCCAGCAGCCCTCGCAGCGGGGGGGGGAGGACAGATACGCAGTATTTT
>TRBD2|TRBV19|TRBJ2-3|.
CASSLTGTSGGASTDTQYF
TGTGCCAGTAGCCTAACCGGGACTAGCGGGGGAGCTAGCACAGATACGCAGTATTTT
>.|TRBV19|TRBJ1-6|.
CASSMKQSSYNSPLHF
TGTGCCAGTAGTATGAAACAGAGCTCCTATAATTCACCCCTCCACTTT
>TRBD1|TRBV11-1|TRBJ2-2|few
CASIITGGPNTGELFF
TGTGCCAGCATCATTACAGGGGGGCCAAACACCGGGGAGCTGTTTTTT
>TRBD2|TRBV4-2|TRBJ2-7|.
CASSQARGGLVHEQYF
TGTGCCAGCAGCCAAGCCCGGGGGGGCCTCGTCCACGAGCAGTACTTC
>.|TRBV21-1|TRBJ1-2|few
CASSSSGQKLTLSYGYTF
TGTGCCAGCAGCAGCTCAGGACAAAAACTCACCCTCTCCTATGGCTACACCTTC
>.|TRBV6-1|TRBJ1-1|few
CASSEGTAHMNTEAFF
TGTGCCAGCAGTGAAGGGACTGCTCACATGAACACTGAAGCTTTCTTT
>TRBD1|TRBV5-6|TRBJ1-5|.
CASSLGRGTGGNQPQHF
TGTGCCAGCAGCTTGGGAAGAGGGACAGGGGGCAATCAGCCCCAGCATTTT
>TRBD2|TRBV7-2|TRBJ2-7|.
CASSYRAGEQYF
TGTGCCAGCAGTTACCGAGCGGGGGAGCAGTACTTC
>TRBD1|TRBV5-6|TRBJ2-1|.
CASSPFPGQEDNEQFF
TGTGCCAGCAGCCCCTTCCCGGGACAGGAAGACAATGAGCAGTTCTTC
>TRBD1|TRBV6-5|TRBJ2-7|.
CASSPGQGAYEQYF
TGTGCCAGCAGCCCTGGACAGGGTGCCTACGAGCAGTACTTC
>.|TRBV9|TRBJ2-7|.
CASSVGLDSRYEQYF
TGTGCCAGCAGCGTAGGTCTGGACTCCCGCTACGAGCAGTACTTC
>TRBD1|TRBV19|TRBJ1-5|.
CASSPPATGDSNQPQHF
TGTGCCAGTAGCCCACCTGCTACAGGGGATAGCAATCAGCCCCAGCATTTT
>TRBD2|TRBV10-3|TRBJ2-2|.
CAISTSGIANTGELFF
TGTGCCATCAGTACTAGCGGGATAGCGAACACCGGGGAGCTGTTTTTT
>.|TRBV7-9|TRBJ1-1|once
CASSFGTDTEAFF
TGTGCCAGCAGCTTTGGAACAGACACTGAAGCTTTCTTT
>.|TRBV7-2|TRBJ2-3|.
CASSLAPGTSAQYF
TGTGCCAGCAGCTTAGCGCCGGGGACTTCGGCGCAGTATTTT
>TRBD1|TRBV6-6|TRBJ2-5|few
CASSNRGQETQYF
TGTGCCAGCAGTAACAGGGGTCAGGAGACCCAGTACTTC
>.|TRBV7-2|TRBJ1-1|.
CASSLGTVRGTEAFF
TGTGCCAGCAGCTTAGGGACAGTTCGGGGCACTGAAGCTTTCTTT
>.|TRBV18|TRBJ2-2|.
CASSPGDRLETGELFF
TGTGCCAGCTCCCCGGGGGACCGCCTAGAGACCGGGGAGCTGTTTTTT
>TRBD2|TRBV5-1|TRBJ2-5|.
CASSDGTSGGFETQYF
TGCGCCAGCAGCGACGGGACTAGCGGGGGGTTTGAGACCCAGTACTTC
>.|TRBV9|TRBJ1-5|.
CASSGGNNSPQHF
TGTGCCAGCAGCGGCGGGAACAATTCGCCCCAGCATTTT
>.|TRBV28|TRBJ2-1|.
CASTLGGNNEQFF
TGTGCCAGCACCTTGGGCGGGAACAATGAGCAGTTCTTC
>.|TRBV12-5|TRBJ1-4|.
CASGDRDNEKLFF
TGTGCTAGTGGGGACAGAGATAATGAAAAACTGTTTTTT
>TRBD1|TRBV29-1|TRBJ1-5|.
CSVGWTDRVGNQPQHF
TGCAGCGTTGGTTGGACTGACAGGGTTGGGAATCAGCCCCAGCATTTT
>.|TRBV11-3|TRBJ2-3|.
CASSPGRGAGSTDTQYF
TGTGCCAGCAGCCCGGGCCGCGGGGCGGGATCCACAGATACGCAGTATTTT
>.|TRBV4-2|TRBJ2-1|few
CASSQEIGGLIGYEQFF
TGTGCCAGCAGCCAAGAGATAGGCGGACTTATAGGGTATGAGCAGTTCTTC
>TRBD1|TRBV7-8|TRBJ1-5|few
CASSAQRTGLQPQHF
TGTGCCAGCAGCGCCCAAAGGACAGGGTTGCAGCCCCAGCATTTT
>.|TRBV14|TRBJ2-5|once
CASSQDGYLETQYF
TGTGCCAGCAGCCAAGACGGGTACCTAGAGACCCAGTACTTC
>TRBD1|TRBV10-3|TRBJ1-1|.
CAISVYGTENTEAFF
TGTGCCATCAGCGTATACGGGACAGAGAACACTGAAGCTTTCTTT
>.|TRBV18|TRBJ2-3|.
CASSGDSPTQYF
TGTGCCAGCTCGGGCGACAGCCCTACGCAGTATTTT
>TRBD1|TRBV7-9|TRBJ2-7|once
CASSDRVDPYEQYF
TGTGCCAGCAGCGACAGGGTAGATCCCTACGAGCAGTACTTC
>TRBD1|TRBV30|TRBJ1-1|.
CAWMGQGVFFDTAEAFF
TGTGCCTGGATGGGACAGGGAGTGTTTTTCGATACGGCTGAAGCTTTCTTT
>TRBD2|TRBV7-8|TRBJ2-3|.
CASSLARLAGGRTDTQYF
TGTGCCAGCAGCTTAGCCAGACTAGCGGGAGGGCGCACAGATACGCAGTATTTT
>TRBD2|TRBV28|TRBJ2-3|.
CASRKLADGGTDTQYF
TGTGCCAGCAGAAAACTAGCGGATGGAGGCACAGATACGCAGTATTTT
>TRBD2|TRBV11-2|TRBJ2-3|.
CASSFGLVDGDTQYF
TGTGCCAGCAGCTTCGGACTAGTCGACGGAGATACGCAGTATTTT
>TRBD1|TRBV5-1|TRBJ2-3|.
CASSLEGQSTDTQYF
TGCGCCAGCAGCTTGGAGGGACAGAGCACAGATACGCAGTATTTT
>TRBD2|TRBV6-5|TRBJ2-1|.
CASRPWREGYNEQFF
TGTGCCAGCAGACCCTGGCGGGAGGGGTACAATGAGCAGTTCTTC
>TRBD1|TRBV7-9|TRBJ2-7|once
CASSPRDSTYEQYF
TGTGCCAGCAGCCCCCGGGACAGCACCTACGAGCAGTACTTC
>TRBD2|TRBV27|TRBJ2-3|.
CASSPGTSGNEQYF
TGTGCCAGCAGTCCGGGGACTAGCGGGAATGAGCAGTATTTT
>.|TRBV7-6|TRBJ2-2|.
CASSSARGTRPNTGELFF
TGTGCCAGCAGCTCCGCCCGTGGGACAAGGCCGAACACCGGGGAGCTGTTTTTT
>TRBD2|TRBV9|TRBJ2-5|.
CASSVAGGGSLQETQYF
TGTGCCAGCAGCGTAGCGGGGGGGGGCAGTCTACAAGAGACCCAGTACTTC
>TRBD1|TRBV9|TRBJ1-3|.
CASTTGSGSGNTIYF
TGTGCCAGCACGACAGGGTCGGGCTCTGGAAACACCATATATTTT
>TRBD1|TRBV27|TRBJ2-7|.
CASSGQGDYEQYF
TGTGCCAGCAGTGGACAGGGAGACTACGAGCAGTACTTC
>.|TRBV18|TRBJ1-3|.
CASSLSAGNTIYF
TGTGCCAGCTCACTCTCGGCTGGAAACACCATATATTTT
>.|TRBV28|TRBJ2-5|.
CASSLRTRQETQYF
TGTGCCAGCAGTTTACGGACAAGACAAGAGACCCAGTACTTC